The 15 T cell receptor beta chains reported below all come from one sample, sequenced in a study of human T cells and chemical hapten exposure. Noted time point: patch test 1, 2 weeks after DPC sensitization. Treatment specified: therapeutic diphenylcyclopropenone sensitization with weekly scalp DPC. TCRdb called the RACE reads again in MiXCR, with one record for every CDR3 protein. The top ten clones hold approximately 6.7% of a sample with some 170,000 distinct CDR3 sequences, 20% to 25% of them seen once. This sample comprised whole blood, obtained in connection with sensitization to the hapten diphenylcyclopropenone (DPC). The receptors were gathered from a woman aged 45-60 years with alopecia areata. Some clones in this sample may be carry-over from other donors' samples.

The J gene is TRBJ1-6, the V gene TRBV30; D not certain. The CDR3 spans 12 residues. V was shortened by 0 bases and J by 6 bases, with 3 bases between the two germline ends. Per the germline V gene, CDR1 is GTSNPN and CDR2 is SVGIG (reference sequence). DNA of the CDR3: TGTGCCTGGAGTGTAGTTAATTCACCCCTCCACTTT. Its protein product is CAWSVVNSPLHF.

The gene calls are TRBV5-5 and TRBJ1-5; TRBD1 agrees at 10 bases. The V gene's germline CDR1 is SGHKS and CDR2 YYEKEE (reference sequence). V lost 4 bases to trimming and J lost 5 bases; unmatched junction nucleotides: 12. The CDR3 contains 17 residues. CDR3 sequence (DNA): TGTGCCAGCAGCCCGGGACAGGGGATAAGGCTTCATCAGCCCCAGCATTTT. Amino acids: CASSPGQGIRLHQPQHF.

The CDR3 is CSARGSVDEQYF. The CDR3 coding sequence is TGCAGTGCTAGAGGAAGCGTAGACGAGCAGTACTTC. V and J are TRBV20-1 and TRBJ2-7; D uncertain. The V end was cut by 1 base, the J end by 5 bases, with 9 bases between. Germline V gene data show CDR1 as DFQATT and CDR2 as SNEGSKA (reference sequence). The CDR3 is made up of 12 amino acids.

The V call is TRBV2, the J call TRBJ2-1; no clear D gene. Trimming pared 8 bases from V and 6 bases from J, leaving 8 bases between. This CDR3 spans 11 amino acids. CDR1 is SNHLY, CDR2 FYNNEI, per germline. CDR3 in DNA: TGTGCCAGCGTTTTGGTCAATGAGCAGTTCTTC. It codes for CASVLVNEQFF.

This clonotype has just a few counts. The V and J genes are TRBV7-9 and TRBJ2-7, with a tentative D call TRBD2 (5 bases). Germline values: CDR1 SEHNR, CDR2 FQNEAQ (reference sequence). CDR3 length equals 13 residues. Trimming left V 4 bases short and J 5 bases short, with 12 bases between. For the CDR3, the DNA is TGTGCCAGCAGCTCAAGGGCGGGTCACGAGCAGTACTTC. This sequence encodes CASSSRAGHEQYF.

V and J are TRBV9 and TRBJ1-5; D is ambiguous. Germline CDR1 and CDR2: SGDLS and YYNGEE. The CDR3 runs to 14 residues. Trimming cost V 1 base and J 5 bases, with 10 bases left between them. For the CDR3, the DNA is TGTGCCAGCAGCGTAAGCGCGTATGATCAGCCCCAGCATTTT. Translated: CASSVSAYDQPQHF.

CDR3 region: CASSFLTGNTGELFF. CDR3 in DNA: TGTGCCAGCAGTTTTCTTACGGGGAACACCGGGGAGCTGTTTTTT. The chain is built from TRBV12-3 or TRBV12-4 and TRBJ2-2; no reliable D call. This CDR3 is built from 15 residues. V lost 3 bases, J lost 1 base, and 9 bases lay in between.

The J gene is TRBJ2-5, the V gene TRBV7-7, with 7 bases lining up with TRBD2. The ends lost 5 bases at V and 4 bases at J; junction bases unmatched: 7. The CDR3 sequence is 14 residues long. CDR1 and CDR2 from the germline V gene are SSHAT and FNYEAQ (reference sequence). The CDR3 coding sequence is TGTGCCAGCAGCCCTAGTATAGCGGGAGAGACCCAGTACTTC. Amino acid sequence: CASSPSIAGETQYF.

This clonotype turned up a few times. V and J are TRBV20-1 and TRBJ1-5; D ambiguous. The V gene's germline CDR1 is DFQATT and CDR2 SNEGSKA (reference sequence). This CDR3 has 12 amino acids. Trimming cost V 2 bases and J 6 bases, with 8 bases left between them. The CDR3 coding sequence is TGCAGTGCTAGAAAATTGGGTCAGCCCCAGCATTTT. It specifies CSARKLGQPQHF.

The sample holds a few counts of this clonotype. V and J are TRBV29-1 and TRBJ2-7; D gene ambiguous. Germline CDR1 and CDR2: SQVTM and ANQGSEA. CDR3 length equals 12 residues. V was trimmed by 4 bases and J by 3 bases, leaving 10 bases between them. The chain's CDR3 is CSVGGRDYEQYF. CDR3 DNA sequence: TGCAGCGTTGGGGGTCGAGACTACGAGCAGTACTTC.

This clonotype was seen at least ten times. CDR3 DNA: TGCAGCGTTGAGGCAGGGGGTATGAACACTGAAGCTTTCTTT. It translates to CSVEAGGMNTEAFF. This chain links TRBV29-1 with TRBJ1-1; 7 bases match TRBD1. The V gene's germline CDR1 is SQVTM and CDR2 ANQGSEA. The CDR3 contains 14 residues. V was pared by 3 bases and J by 0 bases, with 4 bases of the junction left unmatched.

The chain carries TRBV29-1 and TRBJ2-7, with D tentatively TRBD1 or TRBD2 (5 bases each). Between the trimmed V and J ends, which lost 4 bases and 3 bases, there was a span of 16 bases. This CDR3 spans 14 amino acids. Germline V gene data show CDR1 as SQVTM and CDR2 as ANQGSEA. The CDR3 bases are TGCAGCGTTGTCCGGGACGGGATCCGCTACGAGCAGTACTTC. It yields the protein CSVVRDGIRYEQYF.

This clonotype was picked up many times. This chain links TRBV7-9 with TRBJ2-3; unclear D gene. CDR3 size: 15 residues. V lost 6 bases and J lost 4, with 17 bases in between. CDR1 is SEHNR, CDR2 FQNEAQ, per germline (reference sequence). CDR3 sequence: CASRTKEHSADTQYF. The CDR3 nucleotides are TGTGCCAGCAGGACCAAGGAGCATTCAGCAGATACGCAGTATTTT.

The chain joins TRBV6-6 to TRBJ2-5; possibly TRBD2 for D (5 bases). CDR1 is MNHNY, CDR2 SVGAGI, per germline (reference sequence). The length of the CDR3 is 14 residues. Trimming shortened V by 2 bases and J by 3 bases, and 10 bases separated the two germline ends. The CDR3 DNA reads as TGTGCCAGCAGTTACGACTACCAAAAAGAGACCCAGTACTTC. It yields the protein CASSYDYQKETQYF.

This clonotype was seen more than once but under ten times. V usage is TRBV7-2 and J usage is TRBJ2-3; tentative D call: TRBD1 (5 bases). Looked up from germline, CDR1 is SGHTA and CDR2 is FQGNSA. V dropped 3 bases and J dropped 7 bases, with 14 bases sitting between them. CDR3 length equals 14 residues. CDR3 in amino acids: CASSFRQPRHTQYF. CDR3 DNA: TGTGCCAGCAGCTTCAGACAGCCCCGACATACGCAGTATTTT.